This TCR beta chain was obtained from a study of shared clonotypes between healthy human individuals. The junction had 8 bases not matched to a gene; V was cut back by 8 bases and J by 4 bases. This CDR3 region has 14 residues. Per the germline V gene, CDR1 is MDHEN and CDR2 is SYDVKM. On this clone itself: Its antigen remains unidentified.

Using immunoSEQ multiplex PCR, the repertoire was profiled, and TCRdb retains in-frame clones only, with some absent. The data show about 710,000 clones, around three quarters seen once. Study-level points and caveats: Compared with memory subsets, naive subsets generally had larger estimated richness.

The sequence came from a woman aged 25 to 39 in good health. The chain uses TRBV28 and TRBJ1-2, with 9 positions matching TRBD1. The sample taken for sequencing was memory CD4+ T cells sorted from blood. The subset was: CD45RA-negative fraction. The CDR3 DNA is TGTGCCAGCTACCCCGGGACAGGGAGCTATGGCTACACCTTC. Protein: CASYPGTGSYGYTF.